These 17 T cell receptor beta chains share one sample of origin, sequenced in a study of patients and donors after allogeneic stem cell transplantation. TCRdb re-called the RT-PCR reads with MiXCR, one entry per CDR3 protein. Among more than 850,000 distinct CDR3 sequences listed, approximately 18% were seen once. The sequenced material came from blood, either unsorted or a sorted T cell fraction (not recorded which). The receptor source for this set is a human donor who was either an allogeneic HSCT recipient or a stem cell or donor lymphocyte infusion donor (not recorded which). It is not recorded whose cells these are; they may come from a transplant donor.

The chain couples TRBV20-1 to TRBJ1-2, with 7 bases identical to TRBD1. The CDR3 covers 13 residues. Germline V gene lookup returns CDR1 DFQATT and CDR2 SNEGSKA (reference sequence). Germline trimming cut 6 bases from V and 6 bases from J; bases unmatched to any gene: 10. The DNA for the CDR3 is TGCAGTGCCGAACCCGACAGGGTCCATGGCTACACCTTC. It translates to CSAEPDRVHGYTF.

This clonotype was picked up a small number of times. The junction departs from the called germline gene at one end, perhaps through a read error. This rearrangement joins TRBV4-1 to TRBJ2-1, with 7 positions matching TRBD1. The CDR3 covers 16 residues. CDR1 and CDR2 (germline): MGHRA, YSYEKL. CDR3: CASSQIPRDRNNEQSF. The CDR3 DNA follows: TGCGCCAGCAGCCAGATACCTAGGGACAGAAACAATGAGCAGTCCTTC.

This clonotype was observed a few times. The V gene is TRBV24-1, the J gene TRBJ2-3; 9 bases are shared with TRBD2. CDR1 KGHDR and CDR2 SFDVKD come from the germline V gene. J was trimmed by 3 bases and V by 1 base; bases with no gene match: 13. CDR3 size: 19 residues. The CDR3 reads CATSDLSKKWLAGTDTQYF. DNA of the CDR3: TGTGCCACCAGTGATTTAAGCAAGAAATGGCTAGCGGGAACAGATACGCAGTATTTT.

V and J are TRBV15 and TRBJ1-2; D ambiguous. The germline CDR1 and CDR2 sequences are LNHNV and YYDKDF (reference sequence). The ends were cut back, 0 bases at V and 4 bases at J, with 9 bases in the middle. The CDR3 runs 14 residues. The DNA of the CDR3 is TGTGCCACCAGCAGAGATGCAGGAAGCTATGGCTACACCTTC. Its translation: CATSRDAGSYGYTF.

The J gene is TRBJ1-1, the V gene TRBV20-1; possible D gene TRBD1, 5 bases. Trimming took 2 bases from V and 0 from J, leaving 19 bases between them. The length of the CDR3 is 17 residues. Germline values: CDR1 DFQATT, CDR2 SNEGSKA (reference sequence). CDR3 nucleotide sequence: TGCAGTGCTAGAAATACCCGGACACTTACCCTGAACACTGAAGCTTTCTTT. Translated, it gives CSARNTRTLTLNTEAFF.

CDR3 amino acids: CATSDTPSTAAWETQYF. Written as DNA, the CDR3 is TGTGCCACCAGTGATACTCCTTCGACAGCCGCCTGGGAGACCCAGTACTTC. The chain uses TRBV24-1 and TRBJ2-5, with a tentative D call TRBD1 (5 bases). Trimming stripped 3 bases from V and 5 bases from J, with 21 bases between. Germline V gene lookup returns CDR1 KGHDR and CDR2 SFDVKD. This CDR3 spans 17 amino acids.

The DNA of the CDR3 is TGTGCCAGCAGCTTACCGGGACCCACCCACAATGAGCAGTTCTTC. Translation: CASSLPGPTHNEQFF. The chain combines TRBV7-9 with TRBJ2-1; D may be TRBD1 or TRBD2 (5 bases each). The CDR3 totals 15 residues. CDR1 is SEHNR, CDR2 FQNEAQ, per germline (reference sequence). Trimming pared 2 bases from V and 5 bases from J, leaving 13 bases between.

V is TRBV12-3 or TRBV12-4 and J is TRBJ2-2; D gene ambiguous. The CDR3 covers 15 residues. The V and J ends lost 5 bases and 4 bases respectively, with 14 bases between them. The CDR3 DNA sequence: TGTGCCAGCAGTAGAAGGGCTGGTGGCACCGGGGAGCTGTTTTTT. Its translation: CASSRRAGGTGELFF.

This clonotype was seen a few times. The chain joins TRBV20-1 to TRBJ2-7; D not certain. The CDR3 runs 15 residues. The germline CDR1 and CDR2 sequences are DFQATT and SNEGSKA (reference sequence). The ends were cut back, 2 bases at V and 2 bases at J, with 16 bases in the middle. The CDR3 DNA reads TGCAGTGCTAGACTCCCCCACCTTGGGACCTACGAGCAGTACTTC. Residues: CSARLPHLGTYEQYF.

Only a few counts were recorded for this clonotype. V usage is TRBV11-1 and J usage is TRBJ1-5, with D unresolved. The germline V gene has CDR1 SGHAT and CDR2 FQDESV (reference sequence). Trimming stripped 2 bases from V and 7 bases from J, with 15 bases between. The CDR3 has 15 amino acids. The CDR3 nucleotides read TGTGCCAGCAGCTTACTCGTGGCAGCCGGACAGCCCCAGCATTTT. This encodes CASSLLVAAGQPQHF. Based on the CDR3 plus reference TRBV11-1 and TRBJ1-5, the full variable domain is EAEVAQSPRYKITEKSQAVAFWCDPISGHATLYWYRQILGQGPELLVQFQDESVVDDSQLPKDRFSAERLKGVDSTLKIQPAELGDSAMYLCASSLLVAAGQPQHFGDGTRLSIL.

This clonotype came up many times. This chain connects TRBV9 to TRBJ2-1, with 9 nucleotides matching TRBD2. V trimming: 0 bases; J trimming: 6 bases; junction bases outside the gene matches: 10. The CDR3 contains 17 residues. CDR1 and CDR2 from the germline V gene are SGDLS and YYNGEE. CDR3 protein: CASSVAAGSGRINEQFF. The CDR3 DNA is TGTGCCAGCAGCGTAGCTGCGGGTAGCGGGAGAATCAATGAGCAGTTCTTC.

This chain joins TRBV5-4 and TRBJ2-1; tentative D call: TRBD2 (5 bases). The CDR3 spans 15 residues. Germline CDR1 and CDR2: SGHNT and YYREEE (reference sequence). V was trimmed by 1 base and J by 5 bases, leaving 13 bases between them. The CDR3 bases are TGTGCCAGCAGCTTGATTCGCGGGTACCACAATGAGCAGTTCTTC. Its translation: CASSLIRGYHNEQFF.

The chain carries TRBV20-1 and TRBJ2-7; tentatively, D is TRBD2 (5 bases). Germline V lookup: CDR1 DFQATT, CDR2 SNEGSKA (reference sequence). This CDR3 has 15 residues. V gave up 2 bases and J gave up 0 bases, with 14 bases separating them. The CDR3 DNA reads TGCAGTGCTAGAAATCCACCTGGGAGCTCCTACGAGCAGTACTTC. Translated, it gives CSARNPPGSSYEQYF.

This clonotype turned up a few times. The CDR3 sequence: CSARDENSGRKQFF. CDR3 bases: TGCAGTGCTAGAGATGAGAATAGCGGGAGAAAGCAGTTCTTC. The chain joins TRBV20-1 to TRBJ2-1, with 9 bases aligning to TRBD2. The V gene end was trimmed by 0 bases and the J gene end by 11 bases; junction bases not matched to a gene: 8. This CDR3 has 14 residues. Germline values: CDR1 DFQATT, CDR2 SNEGSKA (reference sequence).

The V call is TRBV7-8, the J call TRBJ2-1; D ambiguous. The CDR3 spans 13 residues. With 8 bases removed from V and 4 bases from J, the gap between germline ends came to 12 bases. Germline assignment: CDR1 SGHVS and CDR2 FQNEAQ. This chain's CDR3 is CASAQIPYNEQFF. DNA for the CDR3: TGTGCCAGCGCCCAGATCCCGTACAATGAGCAGTTCTTC.

The V gene is TRBV4-1, the J gene TRBJ1-1; a weak D match, TRBD1 (5 bases). Looked up from germline, CDR1 is MGHRA and CDR2 is YSYEKL. V lost 1 base and J 0 bases, leaving 9 bases between the germline ends. The CDR3 length is 15 residues. CDR3 residues: CASSQVGTVNTEAFF. Here the CDR3 DNA reads TGCGCCAGCAGCCAAGTGGGGACGGTGAACACTGAAGCTTTCTTT.

This clonotype has more than one count but fewer than ten. Mismatch with germline at one junction end may stem from a read error. The V gene is TRBV2, the J gene TRBJ2-7, with D perhaps TRBD1 (6 bases). CDR1 is SNHLY, CDR2 FYNNEI, per germline. This CDR3 comprises 8 residues. CDR3 residues: CATGTRAF. The CDR3 DNA is TGTGCCACCGGGACACGGGCCTTC.